Below are 5 T cell receptor beta chains sequenced from a single sample in a study of T cell responses to AZD1222 COVID-19 vaccine. Libraries were prepared by immunoSEQ multiplex PCR; TCRdb keeps only in-frame clonotypes and omits some of them. The repertoire holds 180,000 or so clones, with just over 90% as singletons. The sequences come from peripheral blood, collected 28 days after the second AZD1222 dose. The receptor source for this set is an adult who received the AZD1222 COVID-19 vaccine.

The chain employs TRBV9 and TRBJ2-1; D might be TRBD2 (6 bases). This CDR3 spans 12 amino acids. CDR1 and CDR2 from the germline V gene are SGDLS and YYNGEE. Trimming removed 4 bases at V and 7 bases at J, with 9 bases between. Here the CDR3 DNA reads TGTGCCAGCAGCCCGGGGAGGAATGAGCAGTTCTTC. Amino acid sequence: CASSPGRNEQFF.

The gene calls are TRBV12-5 and TRBJ2-3, with D perhaps being TRBD1 or TRBD2 (6 bases each). CDR3 length equals 13 residues. Germline loops: CDR1 LGHNT, CDR2 FRNRAP. With 0 bases removed from V and 6 bases from J, the gap between germline ends came to 7 bases. In nucleotides, the CDR3 is TGTGCTAGTGGTTTGGTAGGGGGGGATACGCAGTATTTT. As protein: CASGLVGGDTQYF.

The chain uses TRBV7-8 and TRBJ2-7; no firm D call. The CDR3 extends over 14 amino acids. CDR1 is SGHVS, CDR2 FQNEAQ, per germline. Trimming removed 1 base from V and 2 bases from J, with 9 bases in between. CDR3 loop: CASSLGVNTYEQYF. CDR3 sequence (DNA): TGTGCCAGCAGCTTAGGGGTCAATACCTACGAGCAGTACTTC.

This chain connects TRBV14 to TRBJ1-6; no clear D. CDR1 and CDR2 (germline): SGHDN, FVKESK. V dropped 1 base and J dropped 9 bases, with 10 bases sitting between them. The CDR3 totals 14 residues. CDR3 in amino acids: CASSQVIYGSPLHF. The DNA for the CDR3 is TGTGCCAGCAGCCAAGTGATCTACGGTTCACCCCTCCACTTT.

The chain is built from TRBV18 and TRBJ1-1, with a tentative D call TRBD1 (6 bases). The V end was cut by 5 bases, the J end by 3 bases, with 13 bases between. Germline CDR1 and CDR2: KGHSH and LQKENI. The CDR3 covers 14 residues. In DNA form, the CDR3 reads TGTGCCAGCTCATGGACAGACGTGGACACTGAAGCTTTCTTT. Encoded protein: CASSWTDVDTEAFF.